Following are 19 T cell receptor beta chains from one sample sequenced in a study of blood T cell repertoires in COVID-19. Profiling relied on immunoSEQ multiplex PCR, and the TCRdb table lists in-frame clones only, not all of them. The sample has about 330,000 clones, about 89% seen once; the top ten hold 5% to 7%. The sample was peripheral blood. These TCRs come from a man between 18 and 29 years old who had recovered from COVID-19.

In the case of this clone: This CDR3 fails to terminate in the conserved phenylalanine or tryptophan, so it likely reflects a read error. This chain links TRBV9 with TRBJ2-2; TRBD1 agrees at 9 bases. V shed 4 bases, J shed 4 bases, and the junction held 5 bases outside the gene matches. Germline V gene sequence: CDR1 SGDLS, CDR2 YYNGEE. The CDR3 extends over 15 amino acids. The CDR3 here is CASSRAGQGTGELFL. CDR3 sequence (DNA): TGTGCCAGCAGCCGGGCGGGACAGGGCACCGGGGAGCTGTTTCTT.

The chain joins TRBV5-6 to TRBJ1-1, with 7 bases lining up with TRBD1. This CDR3 region has 15 residues. Germline V gene data show CDR1 as SGHDT and CDR2 as YYEEEE. V lost 3 bases to trimming and J lost 1 base; unmatched junction nucleotides: 6. The CDR3 sequence: CASSSTGMSNTEAFF. The CDR3 bases are TGTGCCAGCAGCTCGACAGGGATGTCGAACACTGAAGCTTTCTTT.

This chain's CDR3 is CSVVGPQAGLAPNEQFF. The CDR3 region has the DNA TGCAGCGTTGTCGGGCCCCAAGCGGGACTAGCGCCGAATGAGCAGTTCTTC. The chain is built from TRBV29-1 and TRBJ2-1; 10 bases align to TRBD2. In germline, CDR1 is SQVTM, CDR2 ANQGSEA. Trimming took 4 bases from V and 7 from J; bases not matched to a gene: 16. The CDR3 runs 17 residues.

The CDR3 DNA is TGTGCCAGCAGCCGCGACTGGACAGCCATGAACACTGAAGCTTTCTTT. This encodes CASSRDWTAMNTEAFF. The chain employs TRBV5-4 and TRBJ1-1, with a weak D call TRBD1 (6 bases). The germline V and J ends were trimmed by 4 bases and 0 bases, with 16 bases remaining between them. The CDR3 length is 16 residues. The germline V gene encodes CDR1 SGHNT and CDR2 YYREEE (reference sequence).

In the case of this clone: A far larger clone is only one base removed, so a read error is likely. The chain's CDR3 is CASSWDRGNTEAFF. DNA for the CDR3: TGTGCCAGCAGTTGGGACAGGGGCAACACTGAAGCTTTCTTT. This rearrangement joins TRBV6-6 to TRBJ1-1, with TRBD1 identical over 10 bases. Germline-derived CDR1 and CDR2 are MNHNY and SVGAGI (reference sequence). This CDR3 is built from 14 residues. The junction had 1 base not matched to a gene; V was cut back by 4 bases and J by 2 bases.

This chain uses TRBV27 with TRBJ2-1; possibly TRBD2 for D (7 bases). The germline CDR1 and CDR2 sequences are MNHEY and SMNVEV (reference sequence). The CDR3 runs 18 residues. Deletions cut 2 bases from V and 0 bases from J, with 17 bases between. CDR3 in DNA: TGTGCCAGCAGTTTAAGGAGGGGGGGTTCCTACTCCTACAATGAGCAGTTCTTC. Protein product: CASSLRRGGSYSYNEQFF.

The chain employs TRBV24-1 and TRBJ1-5; D is uncertain. CDR1 KGHDR and CDR2 SFDVKD come from the germline V gene. V lost 6 bases and J 7 bases, leaving 12 bases between the germline ends. CDR3 length: 13 amino acids. CDR3 protein: CATSQAGNQPQHF. The CDR3 coding sequence is TGTGCCACCAGTCAGGCAGGAAACCAGCCCCAGCATTTT.

V and J are TRBV19 and TRBJ1-5, with D possibly being TRBD1 (6 bases). Germline V gives CDR1 LNHDA, CDR2 SQIVND (reference sequence). This CDR3 has 15 residues. The V and J ends lost 5 bases and 0 bases respectively, with 11 bases between them. The CDR3 nucleotides are TGTGCCAGTAGTGAGACAGGTAATAGCAATCAGCCCCAGCATTTT. It is translated as CASSETGNSNQPQHF.

V is TRBV6-1 and J is TRBJ2-7; 7 nucleotides agree with TRBD1. Germline values: CDR1 MNHNS, CDR2 SASEGT. The CDR3 is 15 residues long. J gave up 9 bases and V 2 bases, and 13 bases lay outside the gene matches. CDR3 nucleotide sequence: TGTGCCAGCAGTGAAAAGTCCGCCCGGGACAGCGGGCAGTACTTC. It encodes CASSEKSARDSGQYF.

The chain is built from TRBV10-1 and TRBJ2-3, with 8 nucleotides matching TRBD2. The V gene end was trimmed by 4 bases and the J gene end by 4 bases; junction bases not matched to a gene: 1. The length of the CDR3 is 13 residues. Germline lookup yields CDR1 WNHNN and CDR2 SYGVQD (reference sequence). The CDR3 spells CASSAGGADTQYF. The CDR3 coding sequence is TGCGCCAGCAGTGCCGGGGGGGCAGATACGCAGTATTTT.

This rearrangement joins TRBV10-3 to TRBJ1-1; TRBD1 matches 7 bases. This CDR3 has 13 residues. Unmatched junction bases numbered 6, after V lost 10 bases and J lost 1 base. CDR1 ENHRY and CDR2 SYGVKD come from the germline V gene. CDR3 in amino acids: CATLGTENTEAFF. CDR3 nucleotides: TGTGCCACTCTGGGGACAGAGAACACTGAAGCTTTCTTT.

The chain joins TRBV27 to TRBJ1-2, with a weak D call TRBD1 (5 bases). V was pared by 6 bases and J by 2 bases, with 13 bases between. CDR1 and CDR2 (germline): MNHEY, SMNVEV (reference sequence). The CDR3 has 14 residues. CDR3 nucleotide sequence: TGTGCCAGCAGAAAATTTCCAGGGAACTATGGCTACACCTTC. This translates into CASRKFPGNYGYTF.

The chain employs TRBV19 and TRBJ1-1; the match to TRBD1 covers 9 bases. The CDR3 extends over 15 amino acids. Germline values: CDR1 LNHDA, CDR2 SQIVND (reference sequence). V was pared by 5 bases and J by 1 base, with 5 bases of the junction left unmatched. The DNA of the CDR3 is TGTGCCAGTAGTCCAGGGACAGGGCGGAACACTGAAGCTTTCTTT. Amino acids: CASSPGTGRNTEAFF.

This chain connects TRBV19 to TRBJ2-1; 13 bases fit TRBD2. The CDR3 is 16 amino acids. The V gene's germline CDR1 is LNHDA and CDR2 SQIVND (reference sequence). V was clipped by 4 bases and J by 8 bases; unmatched bases: 8. CDR3 residues: CASSTVGLAGVDEQFF. CDR3 DNA sequence: TGTGCCAGTAGTACCGTAGGACTAGCGGGAGTCGATGAGCAGTTCTTC.

The J gene is TRBJ2-3, the V gene TRBV6-5, with 7 bases identical to TRBD2. Germline trimming cut 6 bases from V and 2 bases from J; bases unmatched to any gene: 5. The germline V gene encodes CDR1 MNHEY and CDR2 SVGAGI. CDR3 length equals 14 residues. Written as DNA, the CDR3 is TGTGCCAGCAGCGCTAGCGGCTACACAGATACGCAGTATTTT. This encodes CASSASGYTDTQYF.

The chain recombines TRBV2 with TRBJ2-5; TRBD2 agrees at 9 bases. Germline CDR1 is SNHLY and CDR2 is FYNNEI. This CDR3 region has 13 residues. Losses at the gene ends were 8 bases for V and 4 bases for J; bases not matched to a gene: 5. Here the CDR3 reads CASEGLAGETQYF. The CDR3 DNA reads TGTGCCAGCGAGGGACTAGCCGGAGAGACCCAGTACTTC.

This chain connects TRBV5-6 to TRBJ1-2; the match to TRBD1 covers 7 bases. Germline trimming cut 1 base from V and 0 bases from J; bases unmatched to any gene: 3. Looked up from germline, CDR1 is SGHDT and CDR2 is YYEEEE. This CDR3 region has 15 residues. The CDR3 reads CASSLPGQANYGYTF. The CDR3 nucleotides are TGTGCCAGCAGCTTGCCCGGACAGGCTAACTATGGCTACACCTTC. The whole variable domain, filled in from reference TRBV5-6 and TRBJ1-2, reads DAGVTQSPTHLIKTRGQQVTLRCSPKSGHDTVSWYQQALGQGPQFIFQYYEEEERQRGNFPDRFSGHQFPNYSSELNVNALLLGDSALYLCASSLPGQANYGYTFGSGTRLTVV.

The V gene is TRBV9, the J gene TRBJ1-5; tentatively, D is TRBD1 (6 bases). Trimming removed 1 base from V and 5 bases from J, with 13 bases in between. The CDR3 runs 15 residues. The germline V gene has CDR1 SGDLS and CDR2 YYNGEE. The CDR3 region is CASSVMGTPDQPQHF. The CDR3 region has the DNA TGTGCCAGCAGCGTAATGGGGACACCTGATCAGCCCCAGCATTTT.

This chain uses TRBV5-1 with TRBJ1-3, with D unresolved. With 0 bases removed from V and 2 bases from J, the gap between germline ends came to 21 bases. Germline V lookup: CDR1 SGHRS, CDR2 YFSETQ. This CDR3 is built from 19 residues. The CDR3 here is CASSLVGGSLLVTGNTIYF. The CDR3 DNA follows: TGCGCCAGCAGCTTGGTAGGCGGCAGCCTACTCGTTACTGGAAACACCATATATTTT. The whole variable domain, filled in from reference TRBV5-1 and TRBJ1-3, reads KAGVTQTPRYLIKTRGQQVTLSCSPISGHRSVSWYQQTPGQGLQFLFEYFSETQRNKGNFPGRFSGRQFSNSRSEMNVSTLELGDSALYLCASSLVGGSLLVTGNTIYFGEGSWLTVV.